What follows is one T cell receptor (beta chain) and its context. The antigen is unknown. This CDR3 has 15 amino acids. This entry belongs to a study of beta chain features in type 1 diabetes. Cells sorted by CD45RO/CCR7/CD25/CD127/CD95/CD27 comprised CD4+ naive, central memory, regulatory and stem cell-like memory cells. The whole isolated RNA underwent reverse transcription, so sequencing captured expressed TCRB transcripts. TCRdb keeps only in-frame clones here, not all; method: immunoSEQ multiplex PCR. The sample yields 600,000 to 750,000 clones, under 15% seen once. Study outcomes and limitations: Shorter TCRB CDR3s, moderately but significantly so, were found in Type 1 diabetes patients in all four CD4+ subsets. The study left unresolved whether HLA type influences TCRB rearrangement.

The chain combines TRBV21-1 with TRBJ1-2; the D call TRBD1 from the table was never checked on the DNA. TRBV21-1 corresponds to a pseudogene. Specimen: naive CD4+ T cells from blood. This clonotype was sampled from a man aged 30 to 39 with type 1 diabetes. CDR3: CASSIRQGALYGYTF. The CDR3 nucleotides read TGTGCCAGCAGCATCCGACAGGGGGCACTCTATGGCTACACCTTC.